This is a list of T cell receptor beta chains from one sample in a study of TIL therapy for anti-PD-1-resistant metastatic lung cancer. Generated by immunoSEQ multiplex PCR, the TCRdb table keeps only in-frame clones and is missing some. The table records roughly 8,000 clones, roughly 69% of them present only once. Sequencing was performed on tumor tissue, taken at baseline. These receptors all stem from a person aged 25-85 years with non-small cell lung cancer. Both conserved end residues are trimmed from each CDR3.

v_call	j_call	cdr3_aa
TRBV5-1	TRBJ1-4	ASSWGRQGSNEKLF
TRBV9	TRBJ2-7	ASSAGQGSGEQY
TRBV19	TRBJ2-1	ASSWGGYEQF
TRBV4-1	TRBJ1-1	ASSLPDRMNTEAF
TRBV5-1	TRBJ2-7	ASSRDSYEQY
TRBV28	TRBJ2-2	ASRVPISGTRNTGELF
TRBV5-1	TRBJ2-7	ASRFGQGYEQY
TRBV10-3	TRBJ1-3	AISSGTGTGNTIY
TRBV6-6	TRBJ1-1	ASSNPELNTEAF
TRBV9	TRBJ1-6	ASSASNSPLH
TRBV6-6	TRBJ2-7	ASSYSSGEQY
TRBV27	TRBJ1-6	ASSLLVPSNSPLH
TRBV7-9	TRBJ2-6	ASSAGQGLGGANVLT
TRBV5-4	TRBJ2-2	ASSSPGRINTGELF
TRBV5-6	TRBJ1-4	ASRGTAATNEKLF
TRBV30	TRBJ2-7	AWGGRDEQY
TRBV28	TRBJ1-1	ASRHRGQAF
TRBV15	TRBJ1-2	ATSGPGTATKNYGYT
TRBV28	TRBJ2-7	ASRSPLVASGSTYEQY
TRBV7-9	TRBJ2-7	ASSTGPAYEQY
TRBV30	TRBJ1-1	AWKSTVTEAF
TRBV2	TRBJ2-7	ASGRTYEQY
TRBV7-2	TRBJ2-1	ASSLVAGGKF
TRBV7-2	TRBJ2-7	ASSLKAGRYYEQY
TRBV19	TRBJ1-2	ASSTRASNYGYT
TRBV18	TRBJ2-5	ASSPSETQY
TRBV7-8	TRBJ2-3	ASSRPPRGIDTQY
TRBV10-3	TRBJ2-7	AIRRATSGSYEQY
TRBV7-2	TRBJ1-2	ASSPLGSPDYGYT
TRBV19	TRBJ1-5	ASKAKGGPVGNQPQH
TRBV6-5	TRBJ2-3	ASQRGGGSTDTQY
TRBV5-4	TRBJ1-1	ASSQEKGWNTEAF
TRBV4-1	TRBJ1-1	ASTSTRQYTEAF
TRBV29-1	TRBJ1-1	SVEGGQGGLNTEAF
TRBV4-3	TRBJ2-7	ASSHTSPGHGPWEQY
TRBV5-5	TRBJ2-7	ASSLVGGGLSYEQY
TRBV7-3	TRBJ1-2	ASSEMGLGGYT
TRBV4-2	NA	ASSQEVIDEQY
TRBV28	TRBJ1-2	ASRKGGAGYGYT
TRBV9	TRBJ1-1	ASSTGVSTEAF
TRBV6-6	TRBJ2-7	ASSPGTGPYEQY
TRBV9	TRBJ1-5	ASSVGDNQPQH
TRBV28	TRBJ1-5	ASSPQGVQPQH
TRBV7-7	TRBJ2-7	ASSPGQGLEQY
TRBV5-6	TRBJ1-5	ASSASAGTGGGQPQH
TRBV19	TRBJ1-5	ASKEGGSSQPQH
TRBV2	TRBJ1-1	ASSVRGMNTEAF
TRBV11-2	TRBJ2-4	ASSLKRTATLAKNIQY
TRBV6-4	TRBJ2-2	ASSEGNTGELF
TRBV7-2	TRBJ2-7	ASSFDRGPYEQY
TRBV14	TRBJ1-5	ASSQDRGAPQH
TRBV7-2	TRBJ2-1	ASSLSLEQF
TRBV27	TRBJ2-7	ASSSRDRAGFYEQY
TRBV19	TRBJ1-4	ASNSMLGAVREKLF
TRBV4-2	TRBJ2-2	ASSSGGIGELF